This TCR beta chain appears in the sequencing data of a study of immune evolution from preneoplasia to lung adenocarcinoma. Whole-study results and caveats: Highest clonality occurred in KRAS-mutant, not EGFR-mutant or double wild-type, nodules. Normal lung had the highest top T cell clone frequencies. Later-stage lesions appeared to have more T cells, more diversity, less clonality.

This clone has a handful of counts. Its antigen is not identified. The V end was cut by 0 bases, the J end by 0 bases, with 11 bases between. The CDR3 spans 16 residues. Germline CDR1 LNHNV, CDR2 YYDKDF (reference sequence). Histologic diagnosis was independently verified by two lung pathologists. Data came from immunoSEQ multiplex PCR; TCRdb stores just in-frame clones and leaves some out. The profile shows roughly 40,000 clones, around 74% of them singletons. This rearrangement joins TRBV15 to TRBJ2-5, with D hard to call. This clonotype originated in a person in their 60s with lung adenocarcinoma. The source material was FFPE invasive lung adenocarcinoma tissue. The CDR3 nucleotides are TGTGCCACCAGCAGAGACCCTCAGATGTACCAAGAGACCCAGTACTTC. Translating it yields CATSRDPQMYQETQYF.